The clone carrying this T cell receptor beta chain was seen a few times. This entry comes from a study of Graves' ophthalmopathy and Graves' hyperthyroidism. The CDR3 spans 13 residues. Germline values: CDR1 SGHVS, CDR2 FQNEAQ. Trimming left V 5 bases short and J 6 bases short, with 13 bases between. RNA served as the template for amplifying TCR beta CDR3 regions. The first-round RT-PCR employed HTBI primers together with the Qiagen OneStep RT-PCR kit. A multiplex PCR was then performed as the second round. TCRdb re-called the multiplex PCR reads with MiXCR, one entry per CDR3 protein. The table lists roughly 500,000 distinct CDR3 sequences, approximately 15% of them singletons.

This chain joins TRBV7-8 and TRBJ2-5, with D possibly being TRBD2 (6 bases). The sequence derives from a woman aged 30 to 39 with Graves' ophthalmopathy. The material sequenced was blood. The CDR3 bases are TGTGCCAGCAGCCAGGGACTGCGGAAGACCCAGTACTTC. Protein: CASSQGLRKTQYF.